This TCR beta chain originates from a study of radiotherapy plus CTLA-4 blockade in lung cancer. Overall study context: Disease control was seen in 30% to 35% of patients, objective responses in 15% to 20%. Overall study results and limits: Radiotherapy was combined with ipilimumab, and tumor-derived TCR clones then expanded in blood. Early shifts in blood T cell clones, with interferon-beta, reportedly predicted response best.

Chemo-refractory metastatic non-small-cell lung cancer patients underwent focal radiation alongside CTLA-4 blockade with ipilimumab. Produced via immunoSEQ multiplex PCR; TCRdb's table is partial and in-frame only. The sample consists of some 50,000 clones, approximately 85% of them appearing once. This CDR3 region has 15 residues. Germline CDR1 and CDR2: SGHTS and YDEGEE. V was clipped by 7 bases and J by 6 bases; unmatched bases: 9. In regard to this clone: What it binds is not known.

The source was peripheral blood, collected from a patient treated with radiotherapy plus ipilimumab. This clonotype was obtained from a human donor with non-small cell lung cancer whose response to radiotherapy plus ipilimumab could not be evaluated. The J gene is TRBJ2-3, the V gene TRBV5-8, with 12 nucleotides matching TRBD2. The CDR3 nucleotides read TGTGCCAGCGGGAGACTAGCGGGAGTGTCGGATACGCAGTATTTT. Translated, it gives CASGRLAGVSDTQYF.